The rows below give T cell receptor beta chains drawn from one sample of a study of T cell repertoires in cytomegalovirus infection. TCRdb independently ran MiXCR on the reads; one entry per CDR3 protein. The top ten clones hold approximately 14% of a sample with some 400,000 distinct CDR3 sequences, approximately 31% of them seen once. Sequenced material: PBMCs. All receptors come from a human donor in good health (CMV status not recorded). Some clones in this sample may be carry-over from other donors' samples. Both conserved end residues are trimmed from each CDR3. A D gene is named only where the DNA matches it firmly. Clone size is given for some rows only: seen once, a few or many times, or a class if the clone is expanded.

>TRBD1|.|TRBV6-2/TRBV6-3
ASVRPGTATYSGNTIY
>.|.|TRBV20-1
SARAARSAKNIQY
>.|.|TRBV5-4
ASSSWGGELWGGYT
>.|few|TRBV12-3/TRBV12-4
ASSLVDSYYGYT
>TRBD1|.|TRBV19
ASSLQGPGQNTEAF
>TRBD1|.|TRBV7-9
ASSYMAGGEKLF
>TRBD1|many|TRBV24-1
ATSDSGGLNQPQH
>.|few|TRBV24-1
ATSDPMRSDTQY
>TRBD1|.|TRBV2
ASSVDRVGYEQY
>.|few|TRBV7-6
ASSPIPGGTLSEQY
>TRBD1|few|TRBV19
ASNTGAAGELF
>.|once|TRBV4-3
ASSQAAGAIYGYT
>.|many|TRBV7-9
ASSTVRVINNEQF
>.|few|TRBV7-9
ASARPSTYGYT
>TRBD1|many|TRBV7-9
ASSRGQGYGYT
>.|.|TRBV2
ASSERLLGIYGYT
>.|few|TRBV14
ASSHGSQPQH
>TRBD2|many|TRBV28
ASSSERGASPGANVLT
>.|few|TRBV6-1
ASSDRSSYNSPLH
>.|few|TRBV7-6
ASSFLVTPYEQY
>.|many|TRBV12-3/TRBV12-4
ASSLGASIYGYT
>.|.|TRBV7-8
ASSPPAGHPHH
>TRBD2|.|TRBV11-2
ASSLAWGGEQY
>.|few|TRBV6-5
ASADYSNQPQH
>.|.|TRBV7-2
ASSLAGYDYT
>.|few|TRBV7-9
ASSGNRVSYEQY
>.|many|TRBV2
ASSELWGTEAF
>TRBD1|few|TRBV9
ASSAGQGYNEQF
>.|.|TRBV6-1
ASSEVEGANYGYT
>TRBD2|.|TRBV6-1
ASRNLPSGINNEQF
>.|many|TRBV2
ASSEDRTTNEKLF
>TRBD1|.|TRBV19
ASREQGSWRNQPQH
>.|few|TRBV4-2
ASSQDLGHYEQY
>.|.|TRBV12-3/TRBV12-4
ASRGRAFDYT
>TRBD1|.|TRBV28
ASRGQGAYEQY
>.|.|TRBV6-1
ASSEGSNQETQY
>.|.|TRBV5-4
ASSLPGLYEQY
>.|few|TRBV7-6
AGRDGEGTEAF
>.|few|TRBV5-5
ASSFGGQRSGNTIY
>.|many|TRBV12-3/TRBV12-4
ASSFTGSGNTGELF
>.|few|TRBV27
ASSLGQHKIQF
>.|few|TRBV6-6
ASRISTGRGEKLF
>.|.|TRBV3-1
ASSQGVSYEQY
>.|once|TRBV6-2/TRBV6-3
ASNPQGTWQPQH
>TRBD2|.|TRBV11-1
ASSLAPPGGYYNEQF
>TRBD1|few|TRBV7-3
ASSLSPGGMNTEAF
>.|few|TRBV4-1
ASSQQTPNTEAF
>TRBD1|.|TRBV6-2/TRBV6-3
ASSGRRTGNTEAF
>.|.|TRBV5-1
ASSLGDMGPNQPQH
>.|few|TRBV12-3/TRBV12-4
ASSLASQGPGNTIY
>.|.|TRBV6-1
ASSEGLNNQPQH
>.|.|TRBV7-6
ASSTNPRGGTDTQY
>TRBD1|few|TRBV7-3
ASSLGGGGQGARETQY